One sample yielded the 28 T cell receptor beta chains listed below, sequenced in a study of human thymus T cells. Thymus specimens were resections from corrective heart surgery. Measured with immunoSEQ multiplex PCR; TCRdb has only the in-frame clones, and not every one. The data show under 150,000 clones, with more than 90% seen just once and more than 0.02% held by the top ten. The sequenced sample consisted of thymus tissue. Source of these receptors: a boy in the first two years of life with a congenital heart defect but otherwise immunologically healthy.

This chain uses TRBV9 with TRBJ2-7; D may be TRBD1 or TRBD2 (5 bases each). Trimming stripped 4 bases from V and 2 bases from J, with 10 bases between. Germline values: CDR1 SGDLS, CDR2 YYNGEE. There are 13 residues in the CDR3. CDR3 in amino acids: CASSPRGPYEQYF. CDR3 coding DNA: TGTGCCAGCAGCCCACGGGGCCCCTACGAGCAGTACTTC.

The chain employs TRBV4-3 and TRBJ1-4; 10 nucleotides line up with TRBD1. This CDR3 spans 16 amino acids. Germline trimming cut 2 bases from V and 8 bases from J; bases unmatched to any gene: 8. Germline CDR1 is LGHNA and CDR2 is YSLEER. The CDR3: CASSQNRTGGGEKLFF. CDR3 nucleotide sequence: TGCGCCAGCAGCCAAAACCGGACAGGGGGAGGCGAAAAACTGTTTTTT.

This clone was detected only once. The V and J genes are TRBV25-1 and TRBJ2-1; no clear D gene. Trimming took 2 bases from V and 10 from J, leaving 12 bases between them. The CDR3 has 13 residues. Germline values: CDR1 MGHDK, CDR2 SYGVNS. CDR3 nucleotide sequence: TGTGCCAGCAGTGAACGTGGAGCAAGGGAGCAGTTCTTC. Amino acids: CASSERGAREQFF.

Written as DNA, the CDR3 is TGTGCCAGCAGAAGGAACAGCTACGAGCAGTACTTC. It yields the protein CASRRNSYEQYF. The gene calls are TRBV6-5 and TRBJ2-7; D uncertain. CDR3 length equals 12 residues. The V end lost 6 bases, the J end lost 3 bases, and 9 bases lay between the germline ends. Germline-derived CDR1 and CDR2 are MNHEY and SVGAGI.

Here the CDR3 DNA reads TGCGCCAGCAGCCAAGATCCCCCGGTCGAGGGGTACTACGAGCAGTACTTC. Translation gives CASSQDPPVEGYYEQYF. The J gene is TRBJ2-7, the V gene TRBV4-3; D possibly uses TRBD1 or TRBD2 (5 bases each). V dropped 0 bases and J dropped 3 bases, with 18 bases sitting between them. CDR3 size: 17 residues. Germline values: CDR1 LGHNA, CDR2 YSLEER.

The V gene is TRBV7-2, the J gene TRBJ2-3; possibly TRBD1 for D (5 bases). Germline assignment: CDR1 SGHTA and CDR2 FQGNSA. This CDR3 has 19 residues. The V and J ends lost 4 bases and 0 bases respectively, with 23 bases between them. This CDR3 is CASSSSPGPNQGSTDTQYF. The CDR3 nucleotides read TGTGCCAGCAGCTCATCCCCAGGACCGAACCAGGGAAGCACAGATACGCAGTATTTT.

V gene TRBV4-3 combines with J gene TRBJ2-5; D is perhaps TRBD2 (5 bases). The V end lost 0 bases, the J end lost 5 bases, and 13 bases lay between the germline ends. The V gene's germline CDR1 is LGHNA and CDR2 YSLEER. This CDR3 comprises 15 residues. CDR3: CASSQEGNPGETQYF. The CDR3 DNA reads TGCGCCAGCAGCCAAGAGGGGAACCCGGGGGAGACCCAGTACTTC.

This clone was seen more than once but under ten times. The CDR3 nucleotides read TGTGCCAGCAGTTTACCCGGACTAGCGGGGGTTTACGAGCAGTACTTC. It yields the protein CASSLPGLAGVYEQYF. This rearrangement joins TRBV28 to TRBJ2-7; 13 bases agree with TRBD2. The V gene's germline CDR1 is MDHEN and CDR2 SYDVKM. The CDR3 has 16 residues. After removal of 2 bases from V and 4 bases from J, the junction contained 5 bases not matched to a gene.

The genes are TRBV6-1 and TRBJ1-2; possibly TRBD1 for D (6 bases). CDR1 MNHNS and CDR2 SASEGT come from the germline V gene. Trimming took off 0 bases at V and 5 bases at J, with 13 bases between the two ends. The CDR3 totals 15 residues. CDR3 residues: CASSEAGGRGYGYTF. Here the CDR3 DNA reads TGTGCCAGCAGTGAAGCGGGGGGGCGCGGGTATGGCTACACCTTC.

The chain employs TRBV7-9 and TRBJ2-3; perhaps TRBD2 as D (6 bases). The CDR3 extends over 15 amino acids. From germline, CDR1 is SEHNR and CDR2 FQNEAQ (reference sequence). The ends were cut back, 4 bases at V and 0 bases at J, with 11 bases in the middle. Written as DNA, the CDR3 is TGTGCCAGCAGCTACGGCGGGGAGAGCACAGATACGCAGTATTTT. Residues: CASSYGGESTDTQYF.

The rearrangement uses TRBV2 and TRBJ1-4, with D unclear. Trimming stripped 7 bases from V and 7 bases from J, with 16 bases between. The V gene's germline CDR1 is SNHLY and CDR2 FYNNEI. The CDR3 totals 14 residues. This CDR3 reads CASTEPLSGEKLFF. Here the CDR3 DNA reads TGTGCCAGCACTGAGCCTCTATCGGGTGAAAAACTGTTTTTT.

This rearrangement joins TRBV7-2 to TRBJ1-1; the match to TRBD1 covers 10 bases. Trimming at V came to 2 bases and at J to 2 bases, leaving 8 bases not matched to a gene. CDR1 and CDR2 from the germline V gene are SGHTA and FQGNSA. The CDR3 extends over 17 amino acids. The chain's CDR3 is CASSLPDRGRGNTEAFF. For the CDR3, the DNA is TGTGCCAGCAGCTTACCGGACAGGGGGAGAGGAAACACTGAAGCTTTCTTT.

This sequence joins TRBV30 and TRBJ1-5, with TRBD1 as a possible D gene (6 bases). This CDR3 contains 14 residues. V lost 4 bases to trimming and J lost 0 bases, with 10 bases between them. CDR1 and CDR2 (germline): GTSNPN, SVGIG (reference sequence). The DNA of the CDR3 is TGTGCCTGGACGGACAGCTATAGCAATCAGCCCCAGCATTTT. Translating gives CAWTDSYSNQPQHF.

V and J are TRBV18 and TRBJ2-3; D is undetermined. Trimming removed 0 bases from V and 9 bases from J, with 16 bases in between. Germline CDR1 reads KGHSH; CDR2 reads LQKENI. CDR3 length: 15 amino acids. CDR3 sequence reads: CASSPPLAGFRTQYF. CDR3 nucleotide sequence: TGTGCCAGCTCACCACCATTAGCTGGCTTTAGAACGCAGTATTTT.

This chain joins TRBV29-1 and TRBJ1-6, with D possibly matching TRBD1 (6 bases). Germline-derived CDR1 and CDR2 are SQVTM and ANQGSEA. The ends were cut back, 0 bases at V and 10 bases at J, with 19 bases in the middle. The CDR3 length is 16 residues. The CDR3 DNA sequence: TGCAGCGTTGAAGATCCCAGGGTTAAGGGGGTATCACCCCTCCACTTT. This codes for CSVEDPRVKGVSPLHF.

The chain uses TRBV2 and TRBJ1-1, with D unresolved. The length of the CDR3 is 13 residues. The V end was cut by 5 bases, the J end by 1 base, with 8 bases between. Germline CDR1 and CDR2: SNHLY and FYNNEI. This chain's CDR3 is CASSQRPNTEAFF. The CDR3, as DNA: TGTGCCAGCAGTCAGCGCCCGAACACTGAAGCTTTCTTT.

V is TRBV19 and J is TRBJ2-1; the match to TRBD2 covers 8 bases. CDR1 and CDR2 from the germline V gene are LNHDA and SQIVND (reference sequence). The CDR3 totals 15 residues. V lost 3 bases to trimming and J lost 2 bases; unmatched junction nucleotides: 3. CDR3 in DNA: TGTGCCAGTAGTATCCGCGGGGGGCCCTACAATGAGCAGTTCTTC. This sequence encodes CASSIRGGPYNEQFF.

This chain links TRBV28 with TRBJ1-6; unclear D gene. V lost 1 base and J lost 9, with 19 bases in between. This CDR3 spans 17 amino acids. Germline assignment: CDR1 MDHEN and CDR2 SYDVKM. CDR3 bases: TGTGCCAGCAGTTTATACCGTAACCAAGGTATGGGTTCACCCCTCCACTTT. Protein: CASSLYRNQGMGSPLHF. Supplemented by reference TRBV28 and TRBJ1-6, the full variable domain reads DVKVTQSSRYLVKRTGEKVFLECVQDMDHENMFWYRQDPGLGLRLIYFSYDVKMKEKGDIPEGYSVSREKKERFSLILESASTNQTSMYLCASSLYRNQGMGSPLHFGNGTRLTVT.

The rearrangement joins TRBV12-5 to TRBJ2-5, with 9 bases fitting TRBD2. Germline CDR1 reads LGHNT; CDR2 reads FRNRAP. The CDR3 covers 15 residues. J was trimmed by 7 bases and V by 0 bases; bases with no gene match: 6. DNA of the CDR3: TGTGCTAGTGGTTTGGTAATGCGGGGGGGAGGGACCCAGTACTTC. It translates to CASGLVMRGGGTQYF.

Here the CDR3 DNA reads TGTGCCTGGAGTGTCCCCGTCCCGGCCCCAGATACGCAGTATTTT. Protein product: CAWSVPVPAPDTQYF. The chain recombines TRBV30 with TRBJ2-3; D is unresolved. Germline V CDR1 and CDR2: GTSNPN, SVGIG (reference sequence). This CDR3 has 15 residues. V was shortened by 0 bases and J by 4 bases, with 14 bases between the two germline ends.

The CDR3 spells CASSSMPDSYTDTQYF. CDR3 nucleotides: TGTGCCAGCAGTTCGATGCCGGACAGCTACACAGATACGCAGTATTTT. The V call is TRBV28, the J call TRBJ2-3; the D gene is possibly TRBD1 (6 bases). Trimming left V 4 bases short and J 2 bases short, with 16 bases between. The CDR3 consists of 16 residues. The V gene's germline CDR1 is MDHEN and CDR2 SYDVKM.

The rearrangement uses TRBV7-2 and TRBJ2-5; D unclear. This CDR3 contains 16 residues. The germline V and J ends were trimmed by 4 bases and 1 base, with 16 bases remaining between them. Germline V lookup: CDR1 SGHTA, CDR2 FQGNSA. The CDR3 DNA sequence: TGTGCCAGCAGCTCAAAGCGCAGGACGGTCCAAGAGACCCAGTACTTC. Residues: CASSSKRRTVQETQYF.

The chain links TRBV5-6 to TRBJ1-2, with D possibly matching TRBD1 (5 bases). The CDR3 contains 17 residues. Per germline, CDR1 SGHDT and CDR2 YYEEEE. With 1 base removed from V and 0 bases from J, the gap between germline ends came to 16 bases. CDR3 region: CASSLKGRQSANYGYTF. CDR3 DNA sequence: TGTGCCAGCAGCTTGAAGGGGCGACAGAGTGCTAACTATGGCTACACCTTC.

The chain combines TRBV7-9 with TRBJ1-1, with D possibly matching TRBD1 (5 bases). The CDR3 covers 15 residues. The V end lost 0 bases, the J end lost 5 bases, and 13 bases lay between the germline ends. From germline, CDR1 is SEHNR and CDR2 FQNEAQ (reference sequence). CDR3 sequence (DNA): TGTGCCAGCAGCTTAGCGAGGGGACCGAGGACTGAAGCTTTCTTT. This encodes CASSLARGPRTEAFF.

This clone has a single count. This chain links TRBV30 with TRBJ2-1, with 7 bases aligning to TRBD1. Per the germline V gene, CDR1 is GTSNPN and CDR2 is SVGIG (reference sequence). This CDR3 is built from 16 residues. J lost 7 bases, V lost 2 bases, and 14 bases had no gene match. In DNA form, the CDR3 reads TGTGCCTGGAGTTGTTCGGACAGGCATTATTCTAATGAGCAGTTCTTC. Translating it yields CAWSCSDRHYSNEQFF.

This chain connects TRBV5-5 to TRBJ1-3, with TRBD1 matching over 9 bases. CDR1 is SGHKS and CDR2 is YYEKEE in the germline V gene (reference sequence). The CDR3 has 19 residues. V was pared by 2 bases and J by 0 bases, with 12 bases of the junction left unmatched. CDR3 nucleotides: TGTGCCAGCAGCTTTGTGTGGACAGGGGTAAGGGACTCTGGAAACACCATATATTTT. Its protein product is CASSFVWTGVRDSGNTIYF.

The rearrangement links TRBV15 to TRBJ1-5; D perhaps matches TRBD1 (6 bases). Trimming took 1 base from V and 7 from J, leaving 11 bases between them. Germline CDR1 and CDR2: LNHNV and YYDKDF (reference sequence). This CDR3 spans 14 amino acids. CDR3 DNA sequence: TGTGCCACCAGCAGAGGTGGGGGCCAACAGCCCCAGCATTTT. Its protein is CATSRGGGQQPQHF.

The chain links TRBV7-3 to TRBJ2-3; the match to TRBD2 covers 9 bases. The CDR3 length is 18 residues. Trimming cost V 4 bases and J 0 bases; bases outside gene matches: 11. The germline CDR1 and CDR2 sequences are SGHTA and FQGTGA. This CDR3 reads CASSSTGTSKDSTDTQYF. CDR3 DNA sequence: TGTGCCAGCAGCTCAACCGGGACTAGCAAGGACAGCACAGATACGCAGTATTTT.